This T cell receptor (beta chain) was recovered during a study of T cell changes during pregnancy in multiple sclerosis. The repertoire was sequenced with immunoSEQ multiplex PCR; TCRdb's copy has only in-frame clones and lacks some. The data show approximately 84,000 clones, roughly 94% seen once. Trimming removed 4 bases at V and 3 bases at J, with 13 bases between. Germline CDR1 reads SGHAT; CDR2 reads FQNNGV. CDR3 length equals 14 residues. This clone was seen a few times. The V and J genes are TRBV11-2 and TRBJ2-7; no clear D. The sequence came from a female donor in good health, enrolled as a control in a pregnancy study. Here the sequenced sample was peripheral blood, taken in the second trimester of pregnancy. The CDR3 region is CASSSGPQYYEQYF. The DNA of the CDR3 is TGTGCCAGCAGCTCAGGCCCCCAGTACTACGAGCAGTACTTC.